The present entry profiles one T cell receptor beta chain with its context. Its antigen is unknown. The sample belongs to a study of T cell repertoires in cytomegalovirus infection. V lost 4 bases and J lost 7; bases outside the gene matches: 4. CDR1 and CDR2 from the germline V gene are SGHTA and FQGNSA. The CDR3 sequence is 13 residues long. TCRdb ran MiXCR on the reads and lists one entry per CDR3 protein. Here the sample spans about 770,000 distinct CDR3 sequences, around 29% being singletons. Sequenced here: cultured CD8+ T cells from PBMCs, sampled from culture after CMV antigen stimulation. The clonotype originates from a human donor in good health (CMV status not recorded). Some clones in this sample may be carry-over from other donors' samples. The chain recombines TRBV7-2 with TRBJ1-2, with 9 bases matching TRBD1. The CDR3 region is CASSSGTGSGYTF. In DNA, the CDR3 is TGTGCCAGCAGCTCTGGGACAGGGAGTGGCTACACCTTC.